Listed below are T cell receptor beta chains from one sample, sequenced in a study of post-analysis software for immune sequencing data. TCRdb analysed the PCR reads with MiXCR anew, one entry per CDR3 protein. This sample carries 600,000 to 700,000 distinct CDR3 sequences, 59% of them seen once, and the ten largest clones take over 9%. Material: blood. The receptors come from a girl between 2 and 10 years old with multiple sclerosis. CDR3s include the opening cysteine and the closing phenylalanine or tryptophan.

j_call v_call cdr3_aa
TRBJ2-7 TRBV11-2 CASSPRTKYEQYF
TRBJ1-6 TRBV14 CASSQSFSELSYNSPLHF
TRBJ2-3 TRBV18 CASSPQGASRTDTQYF
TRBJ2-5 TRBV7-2 CASTRSPGAGKETQYF
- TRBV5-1 CASSLESQGYEQYF
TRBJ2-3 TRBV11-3 CASSFNSDTQYF
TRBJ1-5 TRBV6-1 CASSEASGGVKYSNQPQHF
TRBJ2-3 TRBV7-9 CASSLARGAGEEADTQYF
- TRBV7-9 CASSLVGRGAHEQYF
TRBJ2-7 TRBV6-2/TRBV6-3 CASSYSSWARSYEQYF
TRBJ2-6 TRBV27 CASSLRTAGQDVLTF
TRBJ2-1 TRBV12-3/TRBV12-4 CASSLGTSLGNEQFF
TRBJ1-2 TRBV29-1 CSVEVQYYGYTF
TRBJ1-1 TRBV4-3 CASSQDSCCGGTNTEAFF
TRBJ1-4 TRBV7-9 CASSLAEAEKLFF
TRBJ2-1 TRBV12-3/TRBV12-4 CASNPARGEQFF
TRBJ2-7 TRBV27 CASSGLAGGYEQYF
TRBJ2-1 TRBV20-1 CSAREATSGVHEQFF
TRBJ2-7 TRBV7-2 CASSKASAAYEQYF
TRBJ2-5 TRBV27 CASSRDRAQETQYF
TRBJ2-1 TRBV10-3 CAINIEGYNEQFF
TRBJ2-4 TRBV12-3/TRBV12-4 CASSQRLEDGNIQYF
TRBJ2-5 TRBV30 CAWIGQETQYF
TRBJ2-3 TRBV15 CVTSRDFNTDTQYF
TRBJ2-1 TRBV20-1 CSARGVLSRNEQFF
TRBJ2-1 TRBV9 CASSVMGDGRIIYEQFF
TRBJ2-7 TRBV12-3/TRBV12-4 CASSRESDLYEQYF
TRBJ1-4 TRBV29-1 CSVAALFRDNEKLFF
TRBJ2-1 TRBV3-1 CASSQESQLAGVYNEQFF
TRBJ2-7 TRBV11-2 CASSSVGDRGAHEQYF
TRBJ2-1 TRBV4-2 CASSQVRAGSSYNEQFF
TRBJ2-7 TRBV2 CANLPQGRTYEQYF
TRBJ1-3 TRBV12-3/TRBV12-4 CASSFWGVPQISGNTIYF
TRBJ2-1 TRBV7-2 CASSLESYSFYNEQFF
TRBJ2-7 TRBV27 CASSLLAAAPYEQYF
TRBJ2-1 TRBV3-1 CASSQGGTSIDEQFF
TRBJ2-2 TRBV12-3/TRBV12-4 CASSFFGQGNTGELFF
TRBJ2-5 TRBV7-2 CASSLEFGRAGAQYF
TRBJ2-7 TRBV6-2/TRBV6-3 CASTWDRSNEQYF
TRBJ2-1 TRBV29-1 CSVLETGGYNEQFF
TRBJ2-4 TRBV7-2 CASSSTSGTLAKNIQYF
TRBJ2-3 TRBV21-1 CASSKPGFYLTDTQYF
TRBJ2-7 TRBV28 CASSYPGTGSSYEQYF
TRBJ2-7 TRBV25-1 CASSGYSEQYF
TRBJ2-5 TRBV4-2 CASRPGLAGGLRYNEQYF